The 23 T cell receptor beta chains in this list originate from one sample, sequenced in a study of blood T cell repertoires in COVID-19. The method was immunoSEQ multiplex PCR; TCRdb's version includes in-frame clones alone and lacks a portion of them. Of 280,000 or so clones detected, around 89% appear once; the ten largest clones hold 5.5% to 7%. Sequencing was performed on peripheral blood. All receptors derive from a woman under 40 who had recovered from COVID-19.

The V gene is TRBV5-1, the J gene TRBJ1-1; D is unresolved. V lost 0 bases to trimming and J lost 1 base, with 7 bases between them. From germline, CDR1 is SGHRS and CDR2 YFSETQ. This CDR3 contains 14 residues. The CDR3 spells CASSLARGNTEAFF. CDR3 bases: TGCGCCAGCAGCTTGGCTCGGGGGAACACTGAAGCTTTCTTT. Using reference TRBV5-1 and TRBJ1-1 for the parts outside the CDR3, the full variable domain is KAGVTQTPRYLIKTRGQQVTLSCSPISGHRSVSWYQQTPGQGLQFLFEYFSETQRNKGNFPGRFSGRQFSNSRSEMNVSTLELGDSALYLCASSLARGNTEAFFGQGTRLTVV.

The chain uses TRBV7-3 and TRBJ1-2; 11 bases are shared with TRBD1. J was trimmed by 6 bases and V by 5 bases; bases with no gene match: 2. The CDR3 contains 13 residues. In germline, CDR1 is SGHTA, CDR2 FQGTGA. The CDR3 is CASSEGQGDGYTF. CDR3 DNA: TGTGCCAGCAGCGAGGGACAGGGGGATGGCTACACCTTC.

The gene calls are TRBV19 and TRBJ1-4; 7 bases are shared with TRBD1. Germline V gene sequence: CDR1 LNHDA, CDR2 SQIVND (reference sequence). The CDR3 runs to 18 residues. Losses at the gene ends were 7 bases for V and 0 bases for J; bases not matched to a gene: 14. The CDR3 region has the DNA TGTGCCAGTAAAGTCCTAGCACCGGACAGGTCAACTAATGAAAAACTGTTTTTT. This translates into CASKVLAPDRSTNEKLFF. Looking up the rest from reference TRBV19 and TRBJ1-4 gives the full variable domain: DGGITQSPKYLFRKEGQNVTLSCEQNLNHDAMYWYRQDPGQGLRLIYYSQIVNDFQKGDIAEGYSVSREKKESFPLTVTSAQKNPTAFYLCASKVLAPDRSTNEKLFFGSGTQLSVL.

The sample holds a few counts of this clone. The chain uses TRBV27 and TRBJ1-2, with D unresolved. Germline-derived CDR1 and CDR2 are MNHEY and SMNVEV (reference sequence). The CDR3 totals 15 residues. Deletions cut 6 bases from V and 2 bases from J, with 16 bases between. The CDR3 region has the DNA TGTGCCAGCAGCCCTGAGGCGGGGATCAACTATGGCTACACCTTC. The encoded protein is CASSPEAGINYGYTF.

This clone was detected only a few times. The same CDR3 is also encoded by other DNA sequences in this sample. The chain is built from TRBV5-1 and TRBJ1-1; D is undetermined. Germline CDR1 SGHRS, CDR2 YFSETQ. The CDR3 totals 13 residues. With 1 base removed from V and 0 bases from J, the gap between germline ends came to 4 bases. In DNA form, the CDR3 reads TGCGCCAGCAGCTTGACAGTGAACACTGAAGCTTTCTTT. It translates to CASSLTVNTEAFF. Using reference TRBV5-1 and TRBJ1-1 for the parts outside the CDR3, the full variable domain is KAGVTQTPRYLIKTRGQQVTLSCSPISGHRSVSWYQQTPGQGLQFLFEYFSETQRNKGNFPGRFSGRQFSNSRSEMNVSTLELGDSALYLCASSLTVNTEAFFGQGTRLTVV.

The chain uses TRBV6-2 or TRBV6-3 and TRBJ1-2; tentatively, D is TRBD1 (6 bases). The CDR3 runs to 14 residues. The V gene's germline CDR1 is MNHEY and CDR2 SVGEGT. Trimming removed 5 bases from V and 2 bases from J, with 12 bases in between. The CDR3 here is CASSGTTPNYGYTF. CDR3 coding DNA: TGTGCCAGCAGTGGGACAACTCCCAACTATGGCTACACCTTC.

The table lists this clone with a few counts. Other DNA variants within this sample encode the same CDR3. J is TRBJ2-3 and V is TRBV18; possibly TRBD1 for D (5 bases). CDR3 size: 11 residues. CDR1 is KGHSH, CDR2 LQKENI, per germline. V was pared by 4 bases and J by 6 bases, with 5 bases between. The CDR3 loop reads CASSRGDTQYF. Here the CDR3 DNA reads TGTGCCAGCTCACGGGGCGATACGCAGTATTTT.

The CDR3 here is CASSMVGGPMGNQPQHF. The CDR3 bases are TGTGCCAGTAGTATGGTAGGGGGCCCCATGGGCAATCAGCCCCAGCATTTT. This sequence joins TRBV19 and TRBJ1-5; 7 bases are shared with TRBD1. CDR3 length: 17 amino acids. Germline V lookup: CDR1 LNHDA, CDR2 SQIVND (reference sequence). The ends lost 3 bases at V and 2 bases at J; junction bases unmatched: 10.

On this clone itself: Within the sample, other DNA sequences also encode this same CDR3. The CDR3 spells CASSVGQGTMNTEAFF. The CDR3 nucleotides are TGTGCCAGCAGCGTAGGACAGGGGACAATGAACACTGAAGCTTTCTTT. The rearrangement uses TRBV9 and TRBJ1-1, with 8 positions matching TRBD1. The CDR3 contains 16 residues. Germline trimming cut 0 bases from V and 0 bases from J; bases unmatched to any gene: 4. Germline CDR1 and CDR2: SGDLS and YYNGEE.

V is TRBV7-9 and J is TRBJ2-1; possibly TRBD2 for D (5 bases). Germline V lookup: CDR1 SEHNR, CDR2 FQNEAQ (reference sequence). Trimming cost V 2 bases and J 9 bases, with 17 bases left between them. The CDR3 totals 15 residues. The CDR3 here is CASSLLSGPAGEQFF. The CDR3 DNA sequence: TGTGCCAGCAGCTTACTCTCTGGGCCCGCGGGTGAGCAGTTCTTC.

The gene calls are TRBV5-5 and TRBJ2-7; no firm D call. V was clipped by 7 bases and J by 0 bases, with 14 bases between them. The V gene's germline CDR1 is SGHKS and CDR2 YYEKEE (reference sequence). The CDR3 spans 14 residues. The CDR3 spells CASFLGGSSYEQYF. The CDR3 DNA is TGTGCCAGCTTCTTGGGCGGAAGCTCCTACGAGCAGTACTTC.

This clone was detected ten times or more. V and J are TRBV12-3 or TRBV12-4 and TRBJ1-1; D is uncertain. CDR3 length equals 12 residues. V shed 3 bases and J shed 5 bases, with 7 bases lying between them. The CDR3 DNA sequence: TGTGCCAGCAGTTTGCGGCGGACTGAAGCTTTCTTT. Protein sequence: CASSLRRTEAFF.

This rearrangement joins TRBV12-3 or TRBV12-4 to TRBJ1-2, with TRBD1 matching 10 bases. Trimming removed 9 bases from V and 6 bases from J; junction bases left unmatched: 4. The CDR3 is 12 amino acids. CDR3 sequence: CASFGQGDGYTF. Written as DNA, the CDR3 is TGTGCCAGTTTCGGACAGGGGGATGGCTACACCTTC.

This clone is a singleton in its sample. This chain connects TRBV3-1 (or the pseudogene TRBV3-2) to TRBJ2-3, with TRBD1 as a possible D gene (5 bases). Deletions cut 7 bases from V and 2 bases from J, with 25 bases between. From germline, CDR1 is LGHDT and CDR2 YNNKEL (reference sequence). This CDR3 region has 18 residues. CDR3 sequence reads: CASTTPTVGRSPTDTQYF. DNA for the CDR3: TGTGCCAGCACCACTCCGACCGTGGGGCGGAGTCCCACAGATACGCAGTATTTT.

V and J are TRBV27 and TRBJ2-7; 7 bases match TRBD1. V was pared by 0 bases and J by 6 bases, with 11 bases of the junction left unmatched. The CDR3 totals 16 residues. Germline loops: CDR1 MNHEY, CDR2 SMNVEV (reference sequence). The CDR3 spells CASSLSRGRAFSEQYF. CDR3 in DNA: TGTGCCAGCAGTTTATCGAGGGGGCGCGCGTTTTCCGAGCAGTACTTC.

This clone was detected only once. The chain is built from TRBV14 and TRBJ1-1; the D is unclear. Germline assignment: CDR1 SGHDN and CDR2 FVKESK. V lost 4 bases and J 6 bases, leaving 18 bases between the germline ends. The CDR3 covers 15 residues. The CDR3 DNA reads as TGTGCCAGCAGCCGTCTCCGAATGCTCGGTGCTGAAGCTTTCTTT. It codes for CASSRLRMLGAEAFF.

The chain uses TRBV5-1 and TRBJ2-1, with TRBD2 as a possible D gene (6 bases). Germline V gene sequence: CDR1 SGHRS, CDR2 YFSETQ. V lost 4 bases to trimming and J lost 4 bases, with 9 bases between them. CDR3 size: 13 residues. DNA of the CDR3: TGCGCCAGCAGCCCCGGGACTTACAATGAGCAGTTCTTC. It specifies CASSPGTYNEQFF.

J is TRBJ1-1 and V is TRBV5-1, with D tentatively TRBD1 (6 bases). V was shortened by 4 bases and J by 3 bases, with 19 bases between the two germline ends. The CDR3 extends over 16 amino acids. Germline V CDR1 and CDR2: SGHRS, YFSETQ. CDR3 bases: TGCGCCAGCAGCCAACAAGCTACAGGGTACGACACTGAAGCTTTCTTT. Amino acids: CASSQQATGYDTEAFF. The full variable domain, its missing parts supplied by reference TRBV5-1 and TRBJ1-1, is KAGVTQTPRYLIKTRGQQVTLSCSPISGHRSVSWYQQTPGQGLQFLFEYFSETQRNKGNFPGRFSGRQFSNSRSEMNVSTLELGDSALYLCASSQQATGYDTEAFFGQGTRLTVV.

J is TRBJ1-1 and V is TRBV27; 7 bases agree with TRBD1. V lost 4 bases, J lost 6 bases, and 5 bases stayed unmatched. Germline-derived CDR1 and CDR2 are MNHEY and SMNVEV (reference sequence). The CDR3 has 13 residues. The CDR3 region is CASSYRGYAEAFF. DNA of the CDR3: TGTGCCAGCAGTTACAGGGGATACGCTGAAGCTTTCTTT.

The chain is built from TRBV7-9 and TRBJ1-2; 9 nucleotides match TRBD1. Looked up from germline, CDR1 is SEHNR and CDR2 is FQNEAQ (reference sequence). V trimming: 5 bases; J trimming: 4 bases; junction bases outside the gene matches: 5. CDR3 length equals 14 residues. The CDR3 protein is CASSQPTGGYGYTF. The CDR3 nucleotides are TGTGCCAGCAGCCAACCGACAGGGGGCTATGGCTACACCTTC.

V is TRBV28 and J is TRBJ1-4; 9 bases line up with TRBD1. The CDR3 is 13 residues long. Per germline, CDR1 MDHEN and CDR2 SYDVKM. V lost 7 bases and J lost 7; bases outside the gene matches: 4. CDR3 bases: TGTGCCAGCATAGACAGGGGGATTGAAAAACTGTTTTTT. Residues: CASIDRGIEKLFF. Full variable domain (rest looked up from reference TRBV28 and TRBJ1-4): DVKVTQSSRYLVKRTGEKVFLECVQDMDHENMFWYRQDPGLGLRLIYFSYDVKMKEKGDIPEGYSVSREKKERFSLILESASTNQTSMYLCASIDRGIEKLFFGSGTQLSVL.

This chain joins TRBV4-1 and TRBJ1-3, with 9 nucleotides matching TRBD1. V was pared by 3 bases and J by 2 bases, with 5 bases of the junction left unmatched. Germline-derived CDR1 and CDR2 are MGHRA and YSYEKL. CDR3 length: 16 amino acids. The DNA for the CDR3 is TGCGCCAGCAGCCATACAGGGGGCTTGGCTGGAAACACCATATATTTT. The encoded protein is CASSHTGGLAGNTIYF.

The chain joins TRBV5-1 to TRBJ2-1; 9 nucleotides match TRBD2. Germline V gene data show CDR1 as SGHRS and CDR2 as YFSETQ. The junction had 7 bases not matched to a gene; V was cut back by 0 bases and J by 6 bases. The length of the CDR3 is 16 residues. CDR3 nucleotide sequence: TGCGCCAGCAGCTTGGCCGGGCGGGGGGGCCGCAATGAGCAGTTCTTC. The encoded protein is CASSLAGRGGRNEQFF. The full variable domain, rest sourced from reference TRBV5-1 and TRBJ2-1, is KAGVTQTPRYLIKTRGQQVTLSCSPISGHRSVSWYQQTPGQGLQFLFEYFSETQRNKGNFPGRFSGRQFSNSRSEMNVSTLELGDSALYLCASSLAGRGGRNEQFFGPGTRLTVL.